These 5 T cell receptor beta chains share one sample of origin, sequenced in a study of shared clonotypes between healthy human individuals. TCRdb's copy holds only in-frame clones and misses some; the assay was immunoSEQ multiplex PCR. The sample carries around 2,000,000 clones, about 92% recorded once. The naive CD8 fraction comprised CD45RO-negative cells positively selected for CCR7 and excluded terminally differentiated effector memory CD45RA+ cells. Material for sequencing was naive CD8+ T cells from PBMCs. The source of these receptors is a young man in good health. Some clones in this sample may be carry-over from other donors' samples.

The CDR3: CASSFPNYEQYF. In nucleotides, the CDR3 is TGTGCCAGCAGTTTCCCTAACTACGAGCAGTACTTC. The V gene is TRBV28, the J gene TRBJ2-7; D uncertain. The CDR3 sequence is 12 residues long. V was trimmed by 3 bases and J by 3 bases, leaving 6 bases between them. Per the germline V gene, CDR1 is MDHEN and CDR2 is SYDVKM.

The rearrangement links TRBV9 to TRBJ2-3; D gene uncertain. The germline gives CDR1 SGDLS, CDR2 YYNGEE. V dropped 0 bases and J dropped 0 bases, with 8 bases sitting between them. There are 15 residues in the CDR3. The CDR3 DNA follows: TGTGCCAGCAGCGTAGCGGCTGTGAGCACAGATACGCAGTATTTT. Translation gives CASSVAAVSTDTQYF. Together with reference TRBV9 and TRBJ2-3, the CDR3 gives the full variable domain: DSGVTQTPKHLITATGQRVTLRCSPRSGDLSVYWYQQSLDQGLQFLIQYYNGEERAKGNILERFSAQQFPDLHSELNLSSLELGDSALYFCASSVAAVSTDTQYFGPGTRLTVL.

DNA for the CDR3: TGTGCCAGCAGCCCCCTAGGACTAGCGGGAACCACCGGGGAGCTGTTTTTT. This gives the protein CASSPLGLAGTTGELFF. This chain uses TRBV7-9 with TRBJ2-2, with TRBD2 matching 12 bases. Germline V gene sequence: CDR1 SEHNR, CDR2 FQNEAQ (reference sequence). This CDR3 is 17 amino acids long. The trim removed 5 bases at V and 4 bases at J, leaving 8 bases unmatched.

The J gene is TRBJ1-5, the V gene TRBV2; 8 bases fit TRBD1. CDR3 length equals 15 residues. V gave up 4 bases and J gave up 4 bases; unmatched junction bases: 6. Germline V gene lookup returns CDR1 SNHLY and CDR2 FYNNEI. CDR3 sequence: CASSGWRTGNQPQHF. CDR3 bases: TGTGCCAGCAGTGGTTGGCGGACAGGGAATCAGCCCCAGCATTTT.

This CDR3 is CASSIAKGNEPYF. CDR3 nucleotide sequence: TGTGCCAGTAGTATAGCAAAGGGGAATGAACCGTACTTC. The J gene is TRBJ2-7, the V gene TRBV19; weak D call: TRBD1 (5 bases). In germline, CDR1 is LNHDA, CDR2 SQIVND (reference sequence). The germline V and J ends were trimmed by 1 base and 12 bases, with 16 bases remaining between them. The length of the CDR3 is 13 residues. Full variable domain (outside the CDR3, taken from reference TRBV19 and TRBJ2-7): DGGITQSPKYLFRKEGQNVTLSCEQNLNHDAMYWYRQDPGQGLRLIYYSQIVNDFQKGDIAEGYSVSREKKESFPLTVTSAQKNPTAFYLCASSIAKGNEPYFGPGTRLTVT.